This T cell receptor (beta chain) appears in the sequencing data of a study of T cell responses to AZD1222 COVID-19 vaccine. Study observations and caveats: Repertoires were obtained solely post-peak T cell response. Donors in the cohort were predominantly white British and more often female, and clonal diversity was possibly underestimated. Nearly half of the spike-specific TCRs reportedly recognize variant regions that carry no mutations.

Repertoires were generated with immunoSEQ multiplex PCR, while TCRdb's copy carries only in-frame clones and drops some. The table records 65,000 to 75,000 clones, roughly four fifths of them present only once. CDR1 is LNHDA, CDR2 SQIVND, per germline (reference sequence). The CDR3 is made up of 14 amino acids. V shed 3 bases and J shed 8 bases, with 11 bases lying between them. This clone has just a few counts. Antigen unknown. The input for sequencing was peripheral blood, taken on day 0 of AZD1222 vaccination. V is TRBV19 and J is TRBJ1-6; perhaps TRBD1 as D (6 bases). This sequence was found in an adult in good health. This CDR3 reads CASSISGADSPLHF. The DNA for the CDR3 is TGTGCCAGTAGTATTTCAGGGGCGGATTCACCCCTCCACTTT.